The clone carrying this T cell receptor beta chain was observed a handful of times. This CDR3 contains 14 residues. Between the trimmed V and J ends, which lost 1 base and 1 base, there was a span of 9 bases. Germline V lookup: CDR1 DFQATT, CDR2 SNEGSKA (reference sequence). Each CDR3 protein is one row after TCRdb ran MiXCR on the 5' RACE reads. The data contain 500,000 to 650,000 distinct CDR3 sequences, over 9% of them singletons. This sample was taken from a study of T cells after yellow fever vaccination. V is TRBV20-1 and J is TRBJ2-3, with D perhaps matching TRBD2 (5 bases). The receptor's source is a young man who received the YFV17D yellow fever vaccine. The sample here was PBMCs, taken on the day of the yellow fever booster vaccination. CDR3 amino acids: CSARVPAGTDTQYF. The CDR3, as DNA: TGCAGTGCTAGAGTCCCAGCGGGCACAGATACGCAGTATTTT.